This passage covers 25 T cell receptor beta chains from one sample sequenced in a study of T cell repertoires in cytomegalovirus infection. TCRdb ran MiXCR on the reads and lists one entry per CDR3 protein. Of 230,000 or so distinct CDR3 sequences listed, more than 15% are singletons. Sequenced input: CD8+ T cells from PBMCs. Receptors originate from a human donor in good health (CMV status not recorded). Some clones in this sample may be carry-over from other donors' samples.

The chain combines TRBV12-3 or TRBV12-4 with TRBJ2-4, with 8 nucleotides matching TRBD1. CDR3 length: 13 residues. The trim removed 7 bases at V and 13 bases at J, leaving 12 bases unmatched. The DNA for the CDR3 is TGTGCCAGCACCTCGGACAGGGAAGGTGTACAGTACTTC. Residues: CASTSDREGVQYF.

In its sample, this clonotype was seen many times. The chain carries TRBV20-1 and TRBJ2-3; 7 bases are shared with TRBD2. The CDR3 loop spans 16 amino acids. J gave up 0 bases and V 3 bases, and 9 bases lay outside the gene matches. The germline V gene encodes CDR1 DFQATT and CDR2 SNEGSKA (reference sequence). The CDR3 DNA reads as TGCAGTGCTAGGCCGGGGGGATTGACTAGCACAGATACGCAGTATTTT. This translates into CSARPGGLTSTDTQYF.

This clonotype has just a few counts. The chain recombines TRBV28 with TRBJ1-5; 8 nucleotides agree with TRBD1. Germline V gives CDR1 MDHEN, CDR2 SYDVKM. The junction had 8 bases not matched to a gene; V was cut back by 5 bases and J by 5 bases. The CDR3 sequence is 15 residues long. CDR3 sequence: CASSIWTGSDQPQHF. Written as DNA, the CDR3 is TGTGCCAGCAGTATCTGGACAGGGTCTGATCAGCCCCAGCATTTT.

The rearrangement links TRBV29-1 to TRBJ2-3; TRBD2 might be the D (6 bases). Germline CDR1 SQVTM, CDR2 ANQGSEA. Trimming pared 6 bases from V and 3 bases from J, leaving 25 bases between. This CDR3 has 17 amino acids. In DNA form, the CDR3 reads TGCAGCGTCCCGGGGGTGCCCCAGTTTAGAGGAACAGATACGCAGTATTTT. It translates to CSVPGVPQFRGTDTQYF.

At least ten counts were recorded for this clonotype. V gene TRBV11-2 combines with J gene TRBJ2-1, with D perhaps TRBD2 (7 bases). The length of the CDR3 is 15 residues. The germline CDR1 and CDR2 sequences are SGHAT and FQNNGV. The V end lost 5 bases, the J end lost 6 bases, and 17 bases lay between the germline ends. CDR3 in amino acids: CASSRGGGAGNEQFF. The CDR3 DNA follows: TGTGCCAGCAGCCGCGGAGGGGGGGCCGGCAATGAGCAGTTCTTC.

This clonotype was detected only a few times. V is TRBV4-3 and J is TRBJ1-4; tentative D call: TRBD1 (5 bases). With 0 bases removed from V and 0 bases from J, the gap between germline ends came to 17 bases. The CDR3 loop spans 19 amino acids. The germline V gene encodes CDR1 LGHNA and CDR2 YSLEER. CDR3 sequence: CASSQEGEGAPATNEKLFF. The DNA for the CDR3 is TGCGCCAGCAGCCAAGAAGGTGAAGGGGCCCCTGCAACTAATGAAAAACTGTTTTTT.

This clonotype was observed a few times. The CDR3 sequence is CASSEGISYQETQYF. Written as DNA, the CDR3 is TGTGCCAGCAGCGAGGGGATTTCGTACCAAGAGACCCAGTACTTC. This chain links TRBV5-4 with TRBJ2-5; possibly TRBD1 or TRBD2 for D (5 bases each). V shed 4 bases and J shed 0 bases, with 13 bases lying between them. Germline CDR1 reads SGHNT; CDR2 reads YYREEE (reference sequence). The CDR3 consists of 15 residues.

This clonotype has ten or more counts. The rearrangement joins TRBV7-9 to TRBJ2-7, with 7 bases that match TRBD2. The CDR3 sequence is 14 residues long. V dropped 4 bases and J dropped 2; count of bases not matched to a gene: 5. Germline lookup yields CDR1 SEHNR and CDR2 FQNEAQ (reference sequence). The CDR3 spells CASSSGGLTYEQYF. DNA for the CDR3: TGTGCCAGCAGCTCCGGGGGACTAACCTACGAGCAGTACTTC.

The chain employs TRBV6-6 and TRBJ2-3; D possibly corresponds to TRBD2 (5 bases). CDR1 and CDR2 (germline): MNHNY, SVGAGI (reference sequence). The CDR3 extends over 13 amino acids. V was shortened by 8 bases and J by 2 bases, with 11 bases between the two germline ends. The CDR3 is CASYVRDTDTQYF. The DNA of the CDR3 is TGTGCCAGCTACGTACGGGACACAGATACGCAGTATTTT.

Many counts were recorded for this clonotype. The rearrangement uses TRBV10-3 and TRBJ1-2; the D is unclear. Trimming pared 4 bases from V and 4 bases from J, leaving 19 bases between. This CDR3 region has 16 residues. CDR1 ENHRY and CDR2 SYGVKD come from the germline V gene. The CDR3 nucleotides read TGTGCCATCAGTGTATATAGCGGGGAACTTTCCTATGGCTACACCTTC. It translates to CAISVYSGELSYGYTF.

The J gene is TRBJ1-2, the V gene TRBV28; 7 nucleotides line up with TRBD1. Germline loops: CDR1 MDHEN, CDR2 SYDVKM. Germline trimming cut 6 bases from V and 5 bases from J; bases unmatched to any gene: 9. This CDR3 spans 14 amino acids. The CDR3 region is CASSLEGQRYGYTF. The CDR3 DNA sequence: TGTGCCAGCAGCCTCGAGGGACAGCGATATGGCTACACCTTC.

V usage is TRBV6-2 or TRBV6-3 and J usage is TRBJ1-5, with 10 bases lining up with TRBD1. From germline, CDR1 is MNHEY and CDR2 SVGEGT. Trimming cost V 6 bases and J 9 bases; bases outside gene matches: 11. CDR3 length: 15 amino acids. The CDR3 spells CASRPPGQGFRPQHF. Here the CDR3 DNA reads TGTGCCAGCAGACCGCCGGGACAGGGGTTTCGGCCCCAGCATTTT.

The V and J genes are TRBV6-2 or TRBV6-3 and TRBJ1-5; D not certain. The V gene's germline CDR1 is MNHEY and CDR2 SVGEGT. The CDR3 has 16 residues. V was clipped by 1 base and J by 0 bases, with 10 bases between them. The CDR3 DNA follows: TGTGCCAGCAGTTACTGGGCAGACTATAGCAATCAGCCCCAGCATTTT. This encodes CASSYWADYSNQPQHF.

This clonotype was recorded many times. The chain recombines TRBV28 with TRBJ2-7, with 8 bases aligning to TRBD2. This CDR3 region has 13 residues. Germline V lookup: CDR1 MDHEN, CDR2 SYDVKM. V lost 6 bases to trimming and J lost 10 bases; unmatched junction nucleotides: 11. The CDR3 bases are TGTGCCAGCAGCTCCCCCATAGCGGGGCCCCAGTACTTC. Translation: CASSSPIAGPQYF.

At least ten counts were recorded for this clonotype. The J gene is TRBJ2-1, the V gene TRBV6-2 or TRBV6-3; 8 bases fit TRBD2. CDR3 length: 14 amino acids. Germline loops: CDR1 MNHEY, CDR2 SVGEGT. V lost 9 bases and J lost 0; bases outside the gene matches: 4. CDR3 region: CASAGTSSYNEQFF. DNA of the CDR3: TGTGCCAGTGCCGGGACTAGCTCCTACAATGAGCAGTTCTTC.

In regard to this clonotype: A read error may explain this, as a much larger clone is one base away. The chain is built from TRBV12-3 or TRBV12-4 and TRBJ2-7, with TRBD1 identical over 7 bases. CDR3 length: 16 residues. V shed 2 bases, J shed 2 bases, and the junction held 9 bases outside the gene matches. In DNA, the CDR3 is TGTGCCAGCAGTTTACAGGAACAGGGGACCCCCTACGAGCAGTACTTC. This codes for CASSLQEQGTPYEQYF.

This clonotype was counted between two and nine times. The V gene is TRBV3-1, the J gene TRBJ2-1, with 8 bases lining up with TRBD2. CDR3 size: 16 residues. Germline V gene lookup returns CDR1 LGHDT and CDR2 YNNKEL (reference sequence). Trimming at V came to 4 bases and at J to 3 bases, leaving 8 bases not matched to a gene. CDR3 in DNA: TGTGCCAGCAGCCCCCTAGGCGGGGGGAACTACAATGAGCAGTTCTTC. It is translated as CASSPLGGGNYNEQFF.

This clonotype has just a few counts. The chain carries TRBV5-4 and TRBJ1-2; TRBD1 matches at 10 bases. V lost 6 bases to trimming and J lost 7 bases; unmatched junction nucleotides: 9. Looked up from germline, CDR1 is SGHNT and CDR2 is YYREEE (reference sequence). The CDR3 totals 14 residues. The CDR3 loop is CASTVDRGVGGYTF. In nucleotides, the CDR3 is TGTGCCAGCACCGTGGACAGGGGGGTCGGTGGCTACACCTTC. Using reference TRBV5-4 and TRBJ1-2 for the parts outside the CDR3, the full variable domain is ETGVTQSPTHLIKTRGQQVTLRCSSQSGHNTVSWYQQALGQGPQFIFQYYREEENGRGNFPPRFSGLQFPNYSSELNVNALELDDSALYLCASTVDRGVGGYTFGSGTRLTVV.

The table lists this clonotype with a count of one. The chain links TRBV29-1 to TRBJ1-2; D is undetermined. Per germline, CDR1 SQVTM and CDR2 ANQGSEA. Trimming stripped 0 bases from V and 6 bases from J, with 14 bases between. CDR3 size: 14 residues. In DNA form, the CDR3 reads TGCAGCGTTGAAGATAACACGTTGGCGCATGGCTACACCTTC. Protein: CSVEDNTLAHGYTF.

This clonotype has just a few counts. This chain joins TRBV10-3 and TRBJ2-7, with TRBD1 matching 8 bases. This CDR3 contains 13 residues. Germline trimming cut 6 bases from V and 2 bases from J; bases unmatched to any gene: 3. The germline V gene has CDR1 ENHRY and CDR2 SYGVKD. The DNA of the CDR3 is TGTGCCATCAGGGACAGGGAGACCTACGAGCAGTACTTC. As protein: CAIRDRETYEQYF.

This clonotype was detected ten times or more. The chain uses TRBV7-2 and TRBJ1-2; 8 nucleotides align to TRBD1. The germline CDR1 and CDR2 sequences are SGHTA and FQGNSA. V was clipped by 1 base and J by 2 bases; unmatched bases: 3. The CDR3 contains 15 residues. The CDR3 nucleotides read TGTGCCAGCAGCTTAGATCCAGGGGGCAACTATGGCTACACCTTC. It yields the protein CASSLDPGGNYGYTF.

This clonotype occurred a few times. This sequence joins TRBV11-2 and TRBJ1-3, with D unresolved. Germline V gene lookup returns CDR1 SGHAT and CDR2 FQNNGV. Deletions cut 5 bases from V and 0 bases from J, with 17 bases between. The CDR3 contains 17 residues. The CDR3 coding sequence is TGTGCCAGCAGCCCTGGACCGAACGTATTCTCTGGAAACACCATATATTTT. Translation gives CASSPGPNVFSGNTIYF. The full variable domain, rest sourced from reference TRBV11-2 and TRBJ1-3, is EAGVAQSPRYKIIEKRQSVAFWCNPISGHATLYWYQQILGQGPKLLIQFQNNGVVDDSQLPKDRFSAERLKGVDSTLKIQPAKLEDSAVYLCASSPGPNVFSGNTIYFGEGSWLTVV.

This sequence joins TRBV7-4 and TRBJ2-3; D tentatively reads TRBD1 or TRBD2 (6 bases each). The V end lost 5 bases, the J end lost 4 bases, and 16 bases lay between the germline ends. Germline lookup yields CDR1 SGHVT and CDR2 SQSDAQ. The CDR3 loop spans 15 amino acids. The DNA for the CDR3 is TGTGCCAGCAGCAACTCGACACGGGGGCCAGATACGCAGTATTTT. It yields the protein CASSNSTRGPDTQYF. The full variable domain, with the rest looked up from reference TRBV7-4 and TRBJ2-3, is GAGVSQSPRYKVAKRGRDVALRCDSISGHVTLYWYRQTLGQGSEVLTYSQSDAQRDKSGRPSGRFSAERPERSVSTLKIQRTEQGDSAVYLCASSNSTRGPDTQYFGPGTRLTVL.

This clonotype was detected ten times or more. V usage is TRBV7-9 and J usage is TRBJ2-1; 8 bases are a match to TRBD1. The CDR3 is made up of 16 amino acids. Germline values: CDR1 SEHNR, CDR2 FQNEAQ (reference sequence). Trimming cost V 5 bases and J 4 bases; bases outside gene matches: 10. Written as DNA, the CDR3 is TGTGCCAGCAGCCCCCGGACAGGGCGCGGTTACAATGAGCAGTTCTTC. It translates to CASSPRTGRGYNEQFF. The full variable domain, its missing parts supplied by reference TRBV7-9 and TRBJ2-1, is DTGVSQNPRHKITKRGQNVTFRCDPISEHNRLYWYRQTLGQGPEFLTYFQNEAQLEKSRLLSDRFSAERPKGSFSTLEIQRTEQGDSAMYLCASSPRTGRGYNEQFFGPGTRLTVL.

At least ten counts were recorded for this clonotype. The DNA is omitted, as the CDR3 cannot be located on it reliably, and the CDR3 follows TCRdb's listing. CDR3 region: CSARYRPGQINSPLHFGLHF. The chain recombines TRBV20-1 with TRBJ1-6; the tabulated D call, TRBD1, remains unverified against the DNA. Per germline, CDR1 DFQATT and CDR2 SNEGSKA (reference sequence). 20 amino acids form the CDR3, both terminal residues included.